Presented here are 20 T cell receptor beta chains from one specimen sequenced in a study of blood T cell repertoires in COVID-19. Sequenced by immunoSEQ multiplex PCR; TCRdb stores in-frame clones only, minus some. This table has about 230,000 clones, roughly 85% appearing once. The sequenced sample was peripheral blood. These receptors came from a woman in her 70s with active or convalescent COVID-19.

This chain joins TRBV28 and TRBJ1-1, with 7 bases identical to TRBD1. CDR1 is MDHEN, CDR2 SYDVKM, per germline. The length of the CDR3 is 13 residues. Germline trimming cut 5 bases from V and 1 base from J; bases unmatched to any gene: 1. The CDR3 loop is CASSRQGNTEAFF. The CDR3 DNA sequence: TGTGCCAGCAGTCGACAGGGGAACACTGAAGCTTTCTTT.

Comment on this clone: The junction does not match germline at one end; this may be a read error. The chain joins TRBV2 to TRBJ1-4; TRBD1 matches 9 bases. The CDR3 spans 15 residues. Germline CDR1 and CDR2: SNHLY and FYNNEI. For the CDR3, the DNA is TGTGCCAGCAGGGAAGGGACAGGGCTTAATGAAAAACTGTTTTTT. This codes for CASREGTGLNEKLFF.

The rearrangement joins TRBV5-5 to TRBJ1-2; 7 bases align to TRBD1. The germline gives CDR1 SGHKS, CDR2 YYEKEE (reference sequence). The CDR3 is 15 residues long. V lost 3 bases, J lost 0 bases, and 5 bases stayed unmatched. This CDR3 reads CASSSNRGANYGYTF. DNA of the CDR3: TGTGCCAGCAGCTCTAACAGGGGTGCTAACTATGGCTACACCTTC.

This clone came up a few times. CDR3 sequence (DNA): TGTGCCAGTAGTAGGACAGTGAAGAACACTGAAGCTTTCTTT. Encoded protein: CASSRTVKNTEAFF. The V gene is TRBV19, the J gene TRBJ1-1; maybe TRBD1 (6 bases). V lost 4 bases, J lost 1 base, and 10 bases lay in between. Germline V gives CDR1 LNHDA, CDR2 SQIVND (reference sequence). The CDR3 runs to 14 residues. Full variable domain (missing parts from reference TRBV19 and TRBJ1-1): DGGITQSPKYLFRKEGQNVTLSCEQNLNHDAMYWYRQDPGQGLRLIYYSQIVNDFQKGDIAEGYSVSREKKESFPLTVTSAQKNPTAFYLCASSRTVKNTEAFFGQGTRLTVV.

The gene calls are TRBV2 and TRBJ1-4; TRBD1 might be the D (6 bases). V shed 2 bases and J shed 5 bases, with 9 bases lying between them. Germline V gene data show CDR1 as SNHLY and CDR2 as FYNNEI. The CDR3 is 14 residues long. CDR3 sequence reads: CASSEFRGNEKLFF. The CDR3 DNA is TGTGCCAGCAGTGAATTCAGGGGCAATGAAAAACTGTTTTTT.

Only a few counts were recorded for this clone. The rearrangement joins TRBV6-5 to TRBJ2-1, with a possible D match to TRBD1 (6 bases). The CDR3 loop spans 13 amino acids. Deletions cut 9 bases from V and 3 bases from J, with 12 bases between. Germline CDR1 reads MNHEY; CDR2 reads SVGAGI. The CDR3, as DNA: TGTGCCAGTGGACAGTACAACTACAATGAGCAGTTCTTC. Protein sequence: CASGQYNYNEQFF.

V gene TRBV30 combines with J gene TRBJ1-5; the D is unclear. There are 13 residues in the CDR3. The V gene's germline CDR1 is GTSNPN and CDR2 SVGIG (reference sequence). Trimming shortened V by 2 bases and J by 8 bases, and 13 bases separated the two germline ends. The chain's CDR3 is CAWSPHPEEPQHF. CDR3 nucleotide sequence: TGTGCCTGGAGTCCACACCCAGAGGAGCCCCAGCATTTT.

The gene calls are TRBV6-6 and TRBJ2-7; TRBD1 agrees at 8 bases. CDR3 length: 15 amino acids. Germline V CDR1 and CDR2: MNHNY, SVGAGI (reference sequence). V dropped 8 bases and J dropped 2; count of bases not matched to a gene: 11. CDR3: CASGDGQGTAYEQYF. The CDR3 nucleotides are TGTGCCAGCGGGGATGGACAGGGAACAGCCTACGAGCAGTACTTC.

The table lists this clone with a count of one. The genes are TRBV19 and TRBJ1-5; 9 nucleotides match TRBD1. The CDR3 is 18 residues long. CDR1 is LNHDA and CDR2 is SQIVND in the germline V gene (reference sequence). V lost 3 bases and J lost 0; bases outside the gene matches: 9. This CDR3 reads CASSIRATGGNSNQPQHF. In nucleotides, the CDR3 is TGTGCCAGTAGTATCCGGGCGACAGGGGGGAATAGCAATCAGCCCCAGCATTTT.

This clone was seen only a few times. V is TRBV28 and J is TRBJ1-2; 10 bases match TRBD1. Trimming took 3 bases from V and 6 from J; bases not matched to a gene: 4. The CDR3 runs 14 residues. CDR1 is MDHEN, CDR2 SYDVKM, per germline. The CDR3 DNA is TGTGCCAGCAGTTTCGGGACAGGGGTAGATGGCTACACCTTC. This translates into CASSFGTGVDGYTF.

The rearrangement uses TRBV5-1 and TRBJ2-2, with 9 nucleotides matching TRBD2. Losses at the gene ends were 7 bases for V and 3 bases for J; bases not matched to a gene: 10. Germline V gene sequence: CDR1 SGHRS, CDR2 YFSETQ. The CDR3 extends over 16 amino acids. The CDR3 DNA reads TGCGCCAGCGGAAACCTAGCGGGACTCGACACCGGGGAGCTGTTTTTT. This translates into CASGNLAGLDTGELFF.

The chain combines TRBV19 with TRBJ2-3; 8 bases align to TRBD2. The germline V gene encodes CDR1 LNHDA and CDR2 SQIVND (reference sequence). V shed 7 bases, J shed 2 bases, and the junction held 14 bases outside the gene matches. The CDR3 is made up of 17 amino acids. The CDR3 bases are TGTGCCAGTACCCTGGGAGCGGGGGTAACTTCCACAGATACGCAGTATTTT. It is translated as CASTLGAGVTSTDTQYF.

CDR3 sequence: CASSLGTSGADTQYF. Written as DNA, the CDR3 is TGTGCCAGCAGCTTGGGGACTAGCGGGGCGGATACGCAGTATTTT. This chain connects TRBV5-4 to TRBJ2-3; 12 nucleotides match TRBD2. From germline, CDR1 is SGHNT and CDR2 YYREEE (reference sequence). This CDR3 contains 15 residues. Trimming removed 0 bases from V and 6 bases from J; junction bases left unmatched: 2.

The table lists this clone with a few counts. This sequence joins TRBV3-1 (or the pseudogene TRBV3-2) and TRBJ1-2; D gene ambiguous. The CDR3 has 14 amino acids. V lost 4 bases to trimming and J lost 0 bases, with 9 bases between them. Germline CDR1 LGHDT, CDR2 YNNKEL (reference sequence). The DNA of the CDR3 is TGTGCCAGCAGCCCCCGGTCGGCTAACTATGGCTACACCTTC. Translation: CASSPRSANYGYTF.

Remarks on this clone: This sample includes further DNA sequences coding for the same CDR3. The CDR3 reads CASSLGGGLNTEAFF. CDR3 in DNA: TGTGCCAGCAGCTTAGGGGGGGGCTTGAACACTGAAGCTTTCTTT. The chain recombines TRBV7-2 with TRBJ1-1; weak D call: TRBD1 (6 bases). Germline CDR1 reads SGHTA; CDR2 reads FQGNSA. The V end was cut by 1 base, the J end by 0 bases, with 9 bases between. This CDR3 spans 15 amino acids.

CDR3 DNA sequence: TGCGCCAGCAGCCAAGATCCGGAGCGGGGCACAGATACGCAGTATTTT. This encodes CASSQDPERGTDTQYF. The chain combines TRBV4-1 with TRBJ2-3; perhaps TRBD2 as D (6 bases). V lost 0 bases, J lost 1 base, and 11 bases lay in between. CDR1 and CDR2 (germline): MGHRA, YSYEKL. The length of the CDR3 is 16 residues.

This rearrangement joins TRBV3-1 (or the pseudogene TRBV3-2) to TRBJ1-1; D gene unclear. The germline gives CDR1 LGHDT, CDR2 YNNKEL (reference sequence). The CDR3 covers 12 residues. Trimming cost V 4 bases and J 7 bases, with 10 bases left between them. For the CDR3, the DNA is TGTGCCAGCAGCCCGGTTGCAAGTGAAGCTTTCTTT. Amino acids: CASSPVASEAFF.

The gene calls are TRBV5-1 and TRBJ1-4; D is unclear. Trimming took off 5 bases at V and 0 bases at J, with 8 bases between the two ends. This CDR3 is 14 amino acids long. Germline loops: CDR1 SGHRS, CDR2 YFSETQ. The CDR3 region has the DNA TGCGCCAGCAGGCCCCAGACAACTAATGAAAAACTGTTTTTT. It is translated as CASRPQTTNEKLFF.

This clone was counted once. The chain links TRBV6-5 to TRBJ2-7; 7 nucleotides agree with TRBD1. CDR1 is MNHEY and CDR2 is SVGAGI in the germline V gene. Losses at the gene ends were 0 bases for V and 3 bases for J; bases not matched to a gene: 5. This CDR3 is built from 15 residues. As DNA, the CDR3 is TGTGCCAGCAGTTACTCCGACAGACAGGGCTACGAGCAGTACTTC. Translated, it gives CASSYSDRQGYEQYF.

This clone is a singleton in its sample. The chain uses TRBV27 and TRBJ2-2; 8 nucleotides match TRBD1. V shed 3 bases, J shed 1 base, and the junction held 1 base outside the gene matches. Germline V gene sequence: CDR1 MNHEY, CDR2 SMNVEV (reference sequence). The CDR3 is made up of 15 amino acids. CDR3 in DNA: TGTGCCAGCAGTTTCGACAGGGGGAACACCGGGGAGCTGTTTTTT. It yields the protein CASSFDRGNTGELFF.